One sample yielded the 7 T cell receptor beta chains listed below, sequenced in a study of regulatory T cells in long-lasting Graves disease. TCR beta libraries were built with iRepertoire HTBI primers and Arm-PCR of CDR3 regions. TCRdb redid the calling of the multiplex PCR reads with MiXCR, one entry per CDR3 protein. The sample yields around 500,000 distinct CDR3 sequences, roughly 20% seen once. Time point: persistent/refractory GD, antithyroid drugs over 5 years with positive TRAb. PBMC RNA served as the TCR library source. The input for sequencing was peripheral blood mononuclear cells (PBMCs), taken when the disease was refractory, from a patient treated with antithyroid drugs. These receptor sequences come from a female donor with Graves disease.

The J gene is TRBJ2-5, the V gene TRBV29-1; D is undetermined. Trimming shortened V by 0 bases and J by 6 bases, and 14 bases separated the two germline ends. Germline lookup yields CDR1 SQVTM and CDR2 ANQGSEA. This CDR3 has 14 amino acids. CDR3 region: CSVEDRMGLKTQYF. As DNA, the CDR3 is TGCAGCGTTGAAGACCGAATGGGTCTAAAGACCCAGTACTTC.

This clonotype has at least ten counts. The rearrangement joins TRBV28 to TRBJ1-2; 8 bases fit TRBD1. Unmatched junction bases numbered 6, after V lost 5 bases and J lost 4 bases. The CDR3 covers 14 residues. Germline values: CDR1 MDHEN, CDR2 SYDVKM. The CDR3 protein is CASSIQGAGYGYTF. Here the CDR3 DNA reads TGTGCCAGCAGTATCCAGGGGGCAGGCTATGGCTACACCTTC.

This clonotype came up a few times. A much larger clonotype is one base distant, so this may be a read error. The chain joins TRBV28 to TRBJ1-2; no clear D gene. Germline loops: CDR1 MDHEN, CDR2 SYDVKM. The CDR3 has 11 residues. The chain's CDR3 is CASSLEYGHTF. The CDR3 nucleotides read TGTGCCAGCAGCCTTGAGTATGGCCACACCTTC.

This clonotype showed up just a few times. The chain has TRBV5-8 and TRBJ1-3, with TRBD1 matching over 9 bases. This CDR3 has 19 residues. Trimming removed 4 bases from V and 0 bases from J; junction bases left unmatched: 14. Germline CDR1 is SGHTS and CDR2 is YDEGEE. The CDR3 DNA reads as TGTGCCAGCAGCCACCCCAACCGGGACAGGGTCTCCTCTGGAAACACCATATATTTT. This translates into CASSHPNRDRVSSGNTIYF.

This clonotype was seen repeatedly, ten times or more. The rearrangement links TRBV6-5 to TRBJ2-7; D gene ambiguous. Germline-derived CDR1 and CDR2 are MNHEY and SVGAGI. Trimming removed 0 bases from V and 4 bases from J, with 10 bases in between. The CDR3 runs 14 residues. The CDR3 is CASSYSVLEYEQYF. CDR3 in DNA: TGTGCCAGCAGTTACTCGGTCTTAGAGTACGAGCAGTACTTC.

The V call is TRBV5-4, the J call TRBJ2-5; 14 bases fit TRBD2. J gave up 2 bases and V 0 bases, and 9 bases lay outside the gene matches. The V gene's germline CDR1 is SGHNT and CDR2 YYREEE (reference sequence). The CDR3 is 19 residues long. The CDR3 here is CASSLDGTSGSWGQETQYF. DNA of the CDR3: TGTGCCAGCAGCTTGGATGGGACTAGCGGGAGCTGGGGGCAAGAGACCCAGTACTTC.

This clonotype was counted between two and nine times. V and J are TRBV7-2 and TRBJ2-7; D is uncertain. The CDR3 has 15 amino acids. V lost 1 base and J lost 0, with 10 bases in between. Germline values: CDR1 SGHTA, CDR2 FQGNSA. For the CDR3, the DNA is TGTGCCAGCAGCTTAGGCAGGCCCATCTCCTACGAGCAGTACTTC. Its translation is CASSLGRPISYEQYF.